A single T cell receptor beta chain is shown here with its context. Its antigen remains unidentified. Base qualities are not at hand, and no much larger clone is one base apart. The donors were healthy, HIV-negative adults who had no recently reported acute infections or vaccinations. Every donor was a Caucasian adult living in Nashville, Tennessee, USA. CD4+ T cells were enriched by magnetic negative selection; naive cells were then positively selected on CD45RA, and the negative fraction formed the memory subset. Blood was collected by leukapheresis, and PBMCs were isolated by Ficoll-Histopaque density gradient centrifugation and then cryopreserved in liquid nitrogen vapor phase. Purity and quantity of every magnetically sorted T cell population were checked by analytical flow cytometry. Genomic DNA was isolated from each sorted fraction and quantified by UV absorbance on a Nanodrop 2000c. The data are from a study of shared clonotypes between healthy human individuals (dated by TCRdb to about 2020). About the full investigation: Three men and a couple of women, aged 18 to 49 years, made up the cohort. For each donor, CD4 naive and CD4 memory were each run on three plates, CD8 naive on two plates, and CD8 memory on one plate. To estimate repertoire size and how much clonotype sharing occurs between individuals, the study deeply sequenced the blood TCR repertoires of roughly 5 healthy adults. Libraries were prepared and TCR repertoires were sequenced by different laboratories using diverse techniques, in order to increase sequencing depth and limit assay-specific biases. Leukapheresis yielded between about 0.9 and 9.5 billion PBMCs per donor.

Using the deep immunoSEQ assay, TCR CDR3 regions were amplified from genomic DNA by multiplex PCR. Extracted genomic DNA from each cell subset was distributed evenly across all wells of several immunoSEQ 96-well plates, and each plate was treated as a replicate. For sorted subsets, each replicate PCR was loaded with 200 to 250 ng genomic DNA, equivalent to some 27,000 T cell genomes. Purified libraries were quantified with a Qubit 3.0 fluorometer, sized on a Bioanalyzer 2100, and re-quantified with the KAPA Library Quantification kit. Every immunoSEQ 96-well plate was sequenced on a dedicated single-read 150-cycle Illumina NextSeq 550 flow cell. The authors' analysis ran thus. The immunoSEQ output contained only junctional sequences without quality scores, so filtering could not match that applied to full-length reads. To assign V/J genes and CDR3, sequences were annotated using PyIR, a Python wrapper for IgBLAST v1.9, with IMGT germline references. Reads with weak V/J assignments (E-value above 1e-6), missing CDR3, stop codons, out-of-frame junctions, or ambiguous translated residues were removed. V3J clonotypes were defined by identical inferred V gene, J gene, and CDR3 amino acid sequence. The percentage overlap between two repertoires was calculated by dividing the number of shared unique clonotypes by the size of the smaller repertoire. Richness of each repertoire was evaluated using RTK rarefaction, the Chao1 estimator, and Recon v2.1 estimates of unobserved clonotypes. Generation probabilities were computed with OLGA for all TCRbeta clonotypes obtained by the gDNA method from several donors. TCRdb stores this immuneACCESS table with in-frame sequences only. Part of the clones is absent; in the studies checked, under half of the shortfall reflects unresolved V genes, and no reason is known for the rest. D and trimming were read from the DNA, whereas the V and J calls and clone size are those reported in that table. This sample gives 1,400,000 or so clones in total; approximately 98.5% of them show up just once. 0.3% to 0.45% of the sample goes to the ten largest clones.

General findings and caveats noted by the study authors: Higher generation probabilities were observed for clonotypes shared by all four sorted-subset donors than for non-shared clonotypes. Estimated clonotype richness was generally larger for naive than for memory subsets. Sampling was limited to blood, and TCR repertoires in tissue likely differ from TCR repertoires in blood. Sharing across a few donors was observed for 5% to 6.5% of naive CD4, less than 4% of naive CD8, 2% to 2.5% of memory CD4, and roughly 0.43% of memory CD8 clonotypes. Even with the large sequencing depth, rarefaction of the sorted-subset datasets indicated that sequencing was incomplete. Pairwise subsampling led to the expectation that sequencing depth would affect the degree of clonotype sharing among donors. Because the study included a small number of donors, the genetic and exposure-history diversity represented was limited.

This clonotype was sampled from a man aged 30-40 years in good health. What was sequenced was naive CD4+ T cells sorted from blood. This sample's cell subset or site label indicates: CD45RA+ positively selected.

DNA sequence: TGTGCCAGCAGCGTAGCTTGGCTAGCGGCGCCTTACGGGGAGCTGTTTTTT. Its protein product is CASSVAWLAAPYGELFF. This chain joins TRBV9 to TRBJ2-2, with TRBD2 matching 7 junction bases. V lost 0 bases and J lost 7 bases, and the count of bases not matched to a germline gene is 12. The CDR3, from cysteine to phenylalanine, totals 17 residues. Of the read, only the CDR3 DNA is kept; its 51 bases are in frame from base 1. Sequences SGDLS (CDR1) and YYNGEE (CDR2) are obtained from the germline V gene.